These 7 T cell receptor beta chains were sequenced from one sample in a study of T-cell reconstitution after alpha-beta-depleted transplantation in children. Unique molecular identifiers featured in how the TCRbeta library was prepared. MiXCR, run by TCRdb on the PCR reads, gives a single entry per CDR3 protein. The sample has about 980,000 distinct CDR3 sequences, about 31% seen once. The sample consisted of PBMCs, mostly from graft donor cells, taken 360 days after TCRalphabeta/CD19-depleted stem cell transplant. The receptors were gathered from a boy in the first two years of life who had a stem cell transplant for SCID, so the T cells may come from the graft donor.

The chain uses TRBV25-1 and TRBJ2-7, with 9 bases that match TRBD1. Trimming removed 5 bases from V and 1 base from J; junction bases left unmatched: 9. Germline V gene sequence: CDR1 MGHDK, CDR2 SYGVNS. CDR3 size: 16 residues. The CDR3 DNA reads TGTGCCAGCAGTACCACCTCCGGGACAGGGTCCTACGAGCAGTACTTC. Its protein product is CASSTTSGTGSYEQYF.

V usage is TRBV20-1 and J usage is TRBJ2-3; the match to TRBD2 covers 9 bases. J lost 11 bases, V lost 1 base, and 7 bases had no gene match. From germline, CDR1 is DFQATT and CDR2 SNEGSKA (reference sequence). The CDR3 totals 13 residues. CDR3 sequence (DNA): TGCAGTGCTAGAGCGGGACTAGCCATCATGCAGTATTTT. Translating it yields CSARAGLAIMQYF.

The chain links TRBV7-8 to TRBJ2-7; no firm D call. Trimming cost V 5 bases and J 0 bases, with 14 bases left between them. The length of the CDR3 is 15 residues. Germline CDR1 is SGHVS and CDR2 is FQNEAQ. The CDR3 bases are TGTGCCAGCAGCAGGCAGGCCTCGAGCTCCTACGAGCAGTACTTC. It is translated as CASSRQASSSYEQYF.

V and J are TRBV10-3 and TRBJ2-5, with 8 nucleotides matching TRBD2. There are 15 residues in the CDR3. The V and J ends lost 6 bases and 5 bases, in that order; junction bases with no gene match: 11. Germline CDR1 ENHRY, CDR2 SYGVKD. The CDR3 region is CAISTLGGGKETQYF. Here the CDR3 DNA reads TGTGCCATCAGCACCCTCGGGGGGGGCAAGGAGACCCAGTACTTC.

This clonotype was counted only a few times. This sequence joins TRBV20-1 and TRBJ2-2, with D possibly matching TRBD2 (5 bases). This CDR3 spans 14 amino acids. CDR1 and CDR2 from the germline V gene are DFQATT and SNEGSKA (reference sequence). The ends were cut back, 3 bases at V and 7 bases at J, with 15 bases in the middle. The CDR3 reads CSARPDSASGELFF. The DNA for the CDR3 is TGCAGTGCTAGGCCGGACTCGGCTAGCGGGGAGCTGTTTTTT.

The CDR3 coding sequence is TGCGCCAGCAGCCAAGGGTGGGGGACTAATGAAAAACTGTTTTTT. It yields the protein CASSQGWGTNEKLFF. The chain links TRBV4-3 to TRBJ1-4, with D tentatively TRBD1 (5 bases). CDR3 length equals 15 residues. Germline CDR1 and CDR2: LGHNA and YSLEER. V was shortened by 1 base and J by 2 bases, with 8 bases between the two germline ends.

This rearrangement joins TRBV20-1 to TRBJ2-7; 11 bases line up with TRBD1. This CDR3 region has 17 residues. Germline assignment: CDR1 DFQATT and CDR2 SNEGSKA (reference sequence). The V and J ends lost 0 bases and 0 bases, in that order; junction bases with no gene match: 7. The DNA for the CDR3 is TGCAGTGCTAGAGATCTCTGGGGACAGGGGGTCTCCTACGAGCAGTACTTC. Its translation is CSARDLWGQGVSYEQYF.